This T cell receptor beta chain was captured in a study of lung T cells in sarcoidosis with Löfgren's syndrome. Study background: In sarcoidosis, CD4+ T cells accumulate in bronchoalveolar lavage fluid.

A word on this clonotype: The antigen remains undetermined. At one of its ends the junction is not consistent with the germline gene, which may arise from a read error.

This CDR3 comprises 14 residues. Germline V gene data show CDR1 as LGHNA and CDR2 as YNFKEQ. TCRdb reprocessed the reads with MiXCR, giving one entry per CDR3 protein. The sample records approximately 680 distinct CDR3 sequences, around a fifth being singletons. General observations from the study: TRAV12-1 and TRBV2 were reportedly most expanded in Löfgren's patients. These T cells possibly recognize a putative, unidentified sarcoidosis-associated antigen. Shared TRAV12-1 and TRBV2 CDR3 motifs were reported across several patients.

The TCR was taken from a human donor with sarcoidosis (Löfgren's syndrome or another form), or a control subject (not recorded which). Material for sequencing was CD4+ T cells from PBMCs. The rearrangement uses TRBV4-2 and TRBJ2-7; 7 nucleotides agree with TRBD1. CDR3 sequence (DNA): TGTGCCAGCAGCCAAGTCGAACAGGGGTACGAGCGGTACTTC. Amino acids: CASSQVEQGYERYF.